The rows below give T cell receptor beta chains drawn from one sample of a study of shared clonotypes between healthy human individuals. Using immunoSEQ multiplex PCR, the repertoire was profiled, and TCRdb retains in-frame clones only, with some absent. The sample holds fewer than 1.6 million clones; around 98.5% are singletons and the top ten take roughly 0.35%. Specimen: naive CD4+ T cells sorted from blood. Every receptor here comes from a man aged 25 to 45 in good health. Each CDR3 is given with its conserved first and last residue. A D gene is named only where the DNA matches it firmly. Some rows have no size entry. The others give once, few or many, or a class for an expanded clone.

.	TRBJ2-3	.	17	TRBV19	TGTGCCAGTAGTATTGGCCAGGGGCCCTTTGTATTGGATACGCAGTATTTT	CASSIGQGPFVLDTQYF
.	TRBJ2-1	TRBD2	13	TRBV30	TGTGCCTGGAGTGCTAGCGGGAGGAATGAGCAGTTCTTC	CAWSASGRNEQFF
.	TRBJ1-3	.	18	TRBV7-6	TGTGCCAGCAGCTTAGGAGCCCGTGGAGTCTACTCTGGAAACACCATATATTTT	CASSLGARGVYSGNTIYF
.	TRBJ2-7	.	16	TRBV4-2	TGTGCCAGCAGCCAAGATCGGGACACCCGCTCCTACGAGCAGTACTTC	CASSQDRDTRSYEQYF
.	TRBJ2-7	.	18	TRBV30	TGTGCCTGGAGTGTGCCCCTCCGACAGGTCCATGTTTCCTACGAGCAGTACTTC	CAWSVPLRQVHVSYEQYF
.	TRBJ2-1	TRBD1	15	TRBV19	TGTGCCAGTAGTATTGGACAGGGGCCCAACAATGAGCAGTTCTTC	CASSIGQGPNNEQFF
once	TRBJ2-3	.	14	TRBV9	TGTGCCAGCAGCGGACCCTTGGGGGCAGATACGCAGTATTTT	CASSGPLGADTQYF
.	TRBJ1-5	.	16	TRBV28	TGTGCCAGCATCGGTATGGCCCCAAGGGCGGATCAGCCCCAGCATTTT	CASIGMAPRADQPQHF
.	TRBJ2-4	.	12	TRBV18	TGTGCCAGCTCACCGGAAAAAAACATTCAGTACTTC	CASSPEKNIQYF
.	TRBJ2-1	.	15	TRBV2	TGTGCCAGCAATTCGCTCCGGAACCTAAACAATGAGCAGTTCTTC	CASNSLRNLNNEQFF
.	TRBJ2-3	.	12	TRBV5-1	TGCGCCAGCAGCTTCGCCCCGGGGGCGCAGTATTTT	CASSFAPGAQYF
.	TRBJ2-3	TRBD2	15	TRBV5-1	TGCGCCAGCAGCTGGGCCGCGGGAGTGGGGGATACGCAGTATTTT	CASSWAAGVGDTQYF
.	TRBJ2-3	.	16	TRBV7-2	TGTGCCAGCAGCTTCGGCCTGTCCCTGAAAACAGATACGCAGTATTTT	CASSFGLSLKTDTQYF
.	TRBJ2-7	TRBD2	15	TRBV6-1	TGTGCCAGCAGCACGACTAGCGGGAGAAACCTCGAGCAGTACTTC	CASSTTSGRNLEQYF
.	TRBJ1-1	.	15	TRBV30	TGTGCCTGGAGTGTACCGAACAGGGTGTACACTGAAGCTTTCTTT	CAWSVPNRVYTEAFF
.	TRBJ1-2	.	14	TRBV19	TGTGCCAGTAGTCCGAGATTTGGTTTGTATGGCTACACCTTC	CASSPRFGLYGYTF
.	TRBJ2-5	.	13	TRBV11-3	TGTGCCAGCAGCAACCGACAGGGAGGGACCCAGTACTTC	CASSNRQGGTQYF
.	TRBJ2-3	.	13	TRBV27	TGTGCCAGCAGTCAACAGGGCGCAGATACGCAGTATTTT	CASSQQGADTQYF
.	TRBJ2-1	.	15	TRBV7-3	TGTGCCAGCGGCCTGGTAGGGGGTTCCTACAATGAGCAGTTCTTC	CASGLVGGSYNEQFF
once	TRBJ1-2	TRBD1	14	TRBV2	TGTGCCTGTGGTTCCGGGACAGGAATTTATGGCTACACCTTC	CACGSGTGIYGYTF
.	TRBJ2-1	.	13	TRBV19	TGTGCCAGTAGTGCCGGGACTCACAATGAGCAGTTCTTC	CASSAGTHNEQFF
.	TRBJ2-2	.	15	TRBV2	TGTGCCACAAAGGAGGTCCGTATGAACACCGGGGAGCTGTTTTTT	CATKEVRMNTGELFF
.	TRBJ2-3	TRBD2	18	TRBV4-2	TGTGCCAGCAGCCAAGGGACAGCGGGAGGGCCCATGACAGATACGCAGTATTTT	CASSQGTAGGPMTDTQYF
.	TRBJ2-2	TRBD1	16	TRBV28	TGTGCCAGCACCCCTTACGGGACAGAAAATAACGGGGAGCTGTTTTTT	CASTPYGTENNGELFF
.	TRBJ1-4	.	16	TRBV5-1	TGCGCCAGCAGCTGGGACCGGCCTACAACTAATGAAAAACTGTTTTTT	CASSWDRPTTNEKLFF
.	TRBJ2-7	.	13	TRBV7-2	TGTGCCAGCAGCTTGAAGGGGCGGATCGAGCAGTACTTC	CASSLKGRIEQYF
.	TRBJ2-3	.	15	TRBV11-3	TGTGCCAGCAGCTTAGAGGGCGGGCGTACAGATACGCAGTATTTT	CASSLEGGRTDTQYF
.	TRBJ2-5	TRBD1	15	TRBV18	TGTGCCAGCTCACCCCGGGACAGGGTTGAGGAGACCCAGTACTTC	CASSPRDRVEETQYF
.	TRBJ2-7	TRBD2	15	TRBV5-1	TGCGCCAGCAGCTTGGGAGCAGCGGGAGAAGGCGAGCAGTACTTC	CASSLGAAGEGEQYF
.	TRBJ2-5	.	11	TRBV29-1	TGCAGCGTCAGACCGCTAGAGACCCAGTACTTC	CSVRPLETQYF
.	TRBJ1-1	.	18	TRBV19	TGTGCCAGTAGCCCTTATGCAGATGGGGGAATCATGAACACTGAAGCTTTCTTT	CASSPYADGGIMNTEAFF
.	TRBJ1-1	TRBD1	14	TRBV29-1	TGCAGCGTTGAAGATAGCGGGACAGGGGGTAGGGCTTTCTTT	CSVEDSGTGGRAFF
.	TRBJ1-5	.	13	TRBV30	TGTGCCTGGAGTACAGGGTTGGAGCAGCCCCAGCATTTT	CAWSTGLEQPQHF
.	TRBJ2-7	TRBD2	17	TRBV4-1	TGCGCCAGCAGCCAAGATGGCGGCGGGAGGTCCTCCTACGAGCAGTACTTC	CASSQDGGGRSSYEQYF
.	TRBJ1-1	.	17	TRBV5-4	TGTGCCAGCAGCTTGGGGGGATCCGGCAGGGCGAACACTGAAGCTTTCTTT	CASSLGGSGRANTEAFF
.	TRBJ2-3	.	15	TRBV5-6	TGTGCCAGCAGCTATACGGGACTCAGCACAGATACGCAGTATTTT	CASSYTGLSTDTQYF
.	TRBJ1-1	.	15	TRBV10-3	TGTGCCAGCTCCTGGGGGGGCCCAGGGGACACTGAAGCTTTCTTT	CASSWGGPGDTEAFF
.	TRBJ1-1	.	11	TRBV14	TGTGCCAGCAGCCAAGGCCCAAAAGCTTTCTTT	CASSQGPKAFF